The subject of this entry is one TCR beta chain. Antigen specificity is unknown. This CDR3 has 20 residues. V shed 0 bases, J shed 5 bases, and the junction held 20 bases outside the gene matches. Germline V gives CDR1 LGHNA, CDR2 YSLEER. The record originates from a study of OX40 agonist ivuxolimab in advanced cancers. About the study: Patients undergoing dose escalation presented with hepatocellular carcinoma, melanoma, renal cell or head and neck cancer. There were three patients with partial responses, one having hepatocellular carcinoma and two cutaneous melanoma.

Any history of autoimmune disease or systemic immunosuppression disqualified patients. Clones were read by immunoSEQ multiplex PCR, and TCRdb kept only the in-frame ones, dropping some. The sample lists tens of thousands of clones, more than 65% seen once, with 11% in the top ten. Findings of the study overall: By week 6 at 0.1 to 3.0 mg/kg, blood CD4+ and CD8+ T cells had expanded clonally.

This clonotype was sampled from an adult with an advanced solid tumor such as melanoma, head and neck, liver or kidney cancer. The chain carries TRBV4-3 and TRBJ2-5, with 8 bases identical to TRBD2. Sequenced material: CD4+ or CD8+ T cells sorted from blood, taken in a trial of the OX40 agonist ivuxolimab. CDR3 nucleotides: TGCGCCAGCAGCCAAGACCTGCACGGGGGGGGGAAAATTGTCCGGGAGACCCAGTACTTC. It yields the protein CASSQDLHGGGKIVRETQYF.